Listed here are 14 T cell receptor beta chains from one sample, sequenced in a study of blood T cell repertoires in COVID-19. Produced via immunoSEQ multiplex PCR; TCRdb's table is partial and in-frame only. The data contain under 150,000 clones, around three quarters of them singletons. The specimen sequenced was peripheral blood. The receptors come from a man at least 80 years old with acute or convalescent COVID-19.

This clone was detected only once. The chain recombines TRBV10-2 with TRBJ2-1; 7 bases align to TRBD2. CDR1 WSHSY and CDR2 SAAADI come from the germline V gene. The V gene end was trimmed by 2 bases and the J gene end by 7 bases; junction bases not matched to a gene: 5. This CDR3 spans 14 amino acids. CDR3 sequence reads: CASSEVAGMNEQFF. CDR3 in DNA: TGCGCCAGCAGTGAGGTAGCGGGTATGAATGAGCAGTTCTTC.

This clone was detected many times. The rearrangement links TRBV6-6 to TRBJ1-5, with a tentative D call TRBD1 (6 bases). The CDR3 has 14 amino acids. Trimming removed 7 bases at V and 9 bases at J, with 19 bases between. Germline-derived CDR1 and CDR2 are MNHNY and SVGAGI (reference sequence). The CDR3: CASIKGDGVGPQHF. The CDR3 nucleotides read TGTGCCAGCATTAAGGGGGACGGGGTAGGGCCCCAGCATTTT.

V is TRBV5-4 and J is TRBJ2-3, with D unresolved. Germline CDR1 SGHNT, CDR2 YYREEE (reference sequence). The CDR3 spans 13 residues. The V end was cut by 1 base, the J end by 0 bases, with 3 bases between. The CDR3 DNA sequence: TGTGCCAGCAGCTTGTCAAGCACAGATACGCAGTATTTT. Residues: CASSLSSTDTQYF.

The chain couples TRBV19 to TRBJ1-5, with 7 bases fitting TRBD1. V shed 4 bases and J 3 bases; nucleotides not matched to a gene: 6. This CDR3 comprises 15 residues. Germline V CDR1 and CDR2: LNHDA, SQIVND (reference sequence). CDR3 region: CASSTRDSFNQPQHF. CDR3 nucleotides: TGTGCCAGTAGTACAAGGGACAGTTTCAATCAGCCCCAGCATTTT.

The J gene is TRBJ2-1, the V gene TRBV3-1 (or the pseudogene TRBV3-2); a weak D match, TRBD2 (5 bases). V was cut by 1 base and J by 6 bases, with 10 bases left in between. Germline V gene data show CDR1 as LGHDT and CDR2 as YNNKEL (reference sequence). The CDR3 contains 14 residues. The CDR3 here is CASSQAADFNEQFF. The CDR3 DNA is TGTGCCAGCAGCCAAGCAGCGGACTTCAATGAGCAGTTCTTC.

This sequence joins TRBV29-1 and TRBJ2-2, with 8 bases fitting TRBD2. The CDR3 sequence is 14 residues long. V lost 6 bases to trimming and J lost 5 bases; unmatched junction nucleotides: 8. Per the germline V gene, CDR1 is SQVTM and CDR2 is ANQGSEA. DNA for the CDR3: TGCAGCGTCCCCCAACGGGGGGGGACCGGGGAGCTGTTTTTT. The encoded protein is CSVPQRGGTGELFF.

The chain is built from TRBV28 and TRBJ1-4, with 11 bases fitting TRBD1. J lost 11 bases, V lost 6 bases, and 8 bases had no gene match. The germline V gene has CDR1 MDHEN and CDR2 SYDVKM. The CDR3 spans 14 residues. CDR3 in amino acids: CASRPGTGGIKLFF. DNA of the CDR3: TGTGCCAGCAGGCCCGGGACAGGGGGTATTAAACTGTTTTTT.

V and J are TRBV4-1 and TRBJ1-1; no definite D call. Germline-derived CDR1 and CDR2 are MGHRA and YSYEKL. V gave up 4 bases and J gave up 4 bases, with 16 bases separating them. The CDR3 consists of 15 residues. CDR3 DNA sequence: TGCGCCAGCAGCCCACCAACGGGGTTCGGCACTGAAGCTTTCTTT. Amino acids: CASSPPTGFGTEAFF.

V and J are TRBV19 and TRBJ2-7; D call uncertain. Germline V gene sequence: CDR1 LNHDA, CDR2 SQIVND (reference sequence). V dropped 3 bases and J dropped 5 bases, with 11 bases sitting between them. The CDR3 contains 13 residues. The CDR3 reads CASSIERFNEQYF. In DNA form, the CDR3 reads TGTGCCAGTAGTATTGAGAGATTCAACGAGCAGTACTTC.

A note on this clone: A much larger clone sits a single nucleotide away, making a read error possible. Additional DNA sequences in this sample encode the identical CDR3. CDR3 in DNA: TGTGCCAGCAGTCTAACAGATACGCAGTATTTT. This codes for CASSLTDTQYF. This chain connects TRBV12-3 or TRBV12-4 to TRBJ2-3; D is unresolved. The CDR3 spans 11 residues. With 5 bases removed from V and 3 bases from J, the gap between germline ends came to 3 bases.

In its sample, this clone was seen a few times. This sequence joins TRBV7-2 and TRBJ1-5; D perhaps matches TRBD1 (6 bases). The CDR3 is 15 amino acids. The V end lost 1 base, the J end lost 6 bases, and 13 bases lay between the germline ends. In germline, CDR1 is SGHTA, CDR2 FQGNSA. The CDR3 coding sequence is TGTGCCAGCAGCTTAGGAATAGGGGGGGCTCAGCCCCAGCATTTT. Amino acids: CASSLGIGGAQPQHF.

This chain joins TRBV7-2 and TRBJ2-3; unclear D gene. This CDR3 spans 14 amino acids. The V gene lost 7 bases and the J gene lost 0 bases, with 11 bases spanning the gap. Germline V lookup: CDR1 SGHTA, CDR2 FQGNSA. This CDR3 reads CASMGKASTDTQYF. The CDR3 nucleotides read TGTGCCAGCATGGGCAAGGCGAGCACAGATACGCAGTATTTT. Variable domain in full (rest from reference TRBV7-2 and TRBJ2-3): GAGVSQSPSNKVTEKGKDVELRCDPISGHTALYWYRQSLGQGLEFLIYFQGNSAPDKSGLPSDRFSAERTGGSVSTLTIQRTQQEDSAVYLCASMGKASTDTQYFGPGTRLTVL.

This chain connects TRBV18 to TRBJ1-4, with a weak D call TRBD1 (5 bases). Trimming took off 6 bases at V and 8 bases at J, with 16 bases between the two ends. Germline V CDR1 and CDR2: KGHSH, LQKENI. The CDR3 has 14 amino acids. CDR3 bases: TGTGCCAGCTCGCCGGCGGGACTTGGGGAAAAACTGTTTTTT. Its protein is CASSPAGLGEKLFF. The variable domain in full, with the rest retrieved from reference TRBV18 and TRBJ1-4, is NAGVMQNPRHLVRRRGQEARLRCSPMKGHSHVYWYRQLPEEGLKFMVYLQKENIIDESGMPKERFSAEFPKEGPSILRIQQVVRGDSAAYFCASSPAGLGEKLFFGSGTQLSVL.

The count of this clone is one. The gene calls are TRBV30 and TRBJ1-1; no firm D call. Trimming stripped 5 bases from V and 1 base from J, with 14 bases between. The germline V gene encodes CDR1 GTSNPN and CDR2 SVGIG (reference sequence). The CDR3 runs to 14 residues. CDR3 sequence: CAWAPGKKNTEAFF. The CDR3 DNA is TGTGCCTGGGCCCCGGGGAAGAAGAACACTGAAGCTTTCTTT.